The sequence of this T cell receptor (beta chain) was determined in a study of cytomegalovirus exposure and HLA in healthy donors. Across the whole study: The 100 million to 120 million unique TCR beta sequences, from some 170 million T cells, were found by an earlier analysis.

The primer mix had 60 Vbeta and 13 Jbeta primers. Measured with immunoSEQ multiplex PCR; TCRdb has only the in-frame clones, and not every one. The repertoire has 130,000 to 150,000 clones, about 80% of them found once; the top ten carry around 2%. General observations from the study: Rates of TCR association differed by HLA locus in a later analysis, with DRB1 highest and HLA-C lowest. An analysis done earlier found most TCR beta V segments productive about 87% or about 30% of the time.

Per germline, CDR1 SNHLY and CDR2 FYNNEI. V was clipped by 3 bases and J by 1 base, with 9 bases between them. This CDR3 region has 15 residues. With regard to this clone: Its antigen is not known.

The TCR originated in a young man in good health and CMV-seronegative. This sequence joins TRBV2 and TRBJ2-2; D ambiguous. The sequenced material came from PBMCs. The CDR3 nucleotides are TGTGCCAGCAGTGATTCAGATTTGAACACCGGGGAGCTGTTTTTT. Its protein product is CASSDSDLNTGELFF.